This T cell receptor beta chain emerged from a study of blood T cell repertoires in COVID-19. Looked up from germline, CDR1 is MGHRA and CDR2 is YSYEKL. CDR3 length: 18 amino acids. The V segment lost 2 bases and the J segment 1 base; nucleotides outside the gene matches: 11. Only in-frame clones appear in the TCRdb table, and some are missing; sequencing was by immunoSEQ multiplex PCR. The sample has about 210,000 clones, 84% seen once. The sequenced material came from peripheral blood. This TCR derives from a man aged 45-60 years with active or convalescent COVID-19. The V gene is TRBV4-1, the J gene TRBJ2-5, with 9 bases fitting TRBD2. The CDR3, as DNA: TGCGCCAGCAGCCAATCTCACGGGGGCGGGGGGGCCCAAGAGACCCAGTACTTC. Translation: CASSQSHGGGGAQETQYF.